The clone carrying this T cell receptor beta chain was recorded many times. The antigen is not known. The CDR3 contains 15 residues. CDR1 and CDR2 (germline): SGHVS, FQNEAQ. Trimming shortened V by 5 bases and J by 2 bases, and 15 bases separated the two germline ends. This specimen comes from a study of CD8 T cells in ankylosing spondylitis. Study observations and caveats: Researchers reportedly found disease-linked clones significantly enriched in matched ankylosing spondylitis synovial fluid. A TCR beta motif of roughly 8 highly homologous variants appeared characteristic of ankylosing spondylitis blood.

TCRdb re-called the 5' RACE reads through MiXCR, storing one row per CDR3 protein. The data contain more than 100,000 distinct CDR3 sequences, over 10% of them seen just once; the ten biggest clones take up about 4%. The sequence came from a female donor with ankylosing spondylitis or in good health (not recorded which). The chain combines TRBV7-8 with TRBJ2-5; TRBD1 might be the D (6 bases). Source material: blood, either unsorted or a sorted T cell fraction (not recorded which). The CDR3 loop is CASSPRMGTQETQYF. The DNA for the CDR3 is TGTGCCAGCAGCCCACGGATGGGGACACAAGAGACCCAGTACTTC.